Listed below are T cell receptor beta chains from one sample, sequenced in a study of T cell responses to AZD1222 COVID-19 vaccine. Using immunoSEQ multiplex PCR, the repertoire was profiled, and TCRdb retains in-frame clones only, with some absent. The data hold around 130,000 clones, with 94% observed a single time. The specimen was peripheral blood, collected on day 0 of AZD1222 vaccination. Every receptor here comes from an adult in good health. Each CDR3 is given with its conserved first and last residue. The D gene is left open where the match is weak. Part of the rows lack a size; the others show once, few, many or a class for expanded clones.

J	V	size	D	DNA	CDR3
TRBJ2-3	TRBV2	.	.	TGTGCCAGCAGTGCGACCGGGCGTCAAGATACGCAGTATTTT	CASSATGRQDTQYF
TRBJ2-7	TRBV7-2	.	.	TGTGCCAGCAGCTTAGGGTACGCCTACGAGCAGTACTTC	CASSLGYAYEQYF
TRBJ2-3	TRBV7-9	.	TRBD2	TGTGCCAGCAGCGCCAGGACTATGGCGGGAGTGGGACGCACAGATACGCAGTATTTT	CASSARTMAGVGRTDTQYF
TRBJ2-1	TRBV2	.	.	TGTGCCAGCAGTGAACAGGGATACAATGAGCAGTTCTTC	CASSEQGYNEQFF
TRBJ2-7	TRBV2	.	TRBD1	TGTGCCAGCAGTGAGCGAGGTAGGGGGCTGATGTACGAGCAGTACTTC	CASSERGRGLMYEQYF
TRBJ2-1	TRBV30	medium-sized	TRBD2	TGTGCCTGGAGTGCCCTGCCGGGGGGGTCCTACAATGAGCAGTTCTTC	CAWSALPGGSYNEQFF
TRBJ1-4	TRBV6-5	.	TRBD1	TGTGCCAGCAGTCCAGGGGGCTGGGATGAAAAACTGTTTTTT	CASSPGGWDEKLFF
TRBJ2-7	TRBV6-5	.	TRBD1	TGTGCCAGCAGTTACGCGACAGGGGCCTACGAGCAGTACTTC	CASSYATGAYEQYF
TRBJ2-6	TRBV29-1	.	.	TGCAGCGTCTCAGGCTCTGGGGCCAACGTCCTGACTTTC	CSVSGSGANVLTF
TRBJ2-3	TRBV24-1	.	TRBD2	TGTGCCACCAGCGACCCGGGACTAGCGGGAGGGGCAGATACGCAGTATTTT	CATSDPGLAGGADTQYF
TRBJ2-7	TRBV19	.	TRBD1	TGTGCCAGTAGTACCCGACAGGGTGCGGAAGAGCAGTACTTC	CASSTRQGAEEQYF
TRBJ2-7	TRBV28	.	.	TGTGCCAGCAGTTTACAGCCCACCTACGAGCAGTACTTC	CASSLQPTYEQYF
TRBJ2-7	TRBV11-2	.	.	TGTGCCAGCAGCTTATACGAGCAGTACTTC	CASSLYEQYF
TRBJ1-6	TRBV6-6	.	.	TGTGCCAGCAGCCCCCAATATCCACCCCTCCACTTT	CASSPQYPPLHF
TRBJ1-2	TRBV2	once	.	TGTGCCAGCATGGGCAGGGGCTCCCTCGATTATGGCTACACCTTC	CASMGRGSLDYGYTF
TRBJ1-1	TRBV18	.	.	TGTGCCAGCTCACCACGAATGGAGCTTGAAGCTTTCTTT	CASSPRMELEAFF
TRBJ2-5	TRBV11-2	.	.	TGTGCCAGCAGCAAGGGTGTCAACCAAGAGACCCAGTACTTC	CASSKGVNQETQYF
TRBJ1-1	TRBV7-8	.	TRBD1	TGTGCCAGCAGCCCATTGGACAGGTTGGTGAACACTGAAGCTTTCTTT	CASSPLDRLVNTEAFF
TRBJ2-1	TRBV11-2	.	.	TGTGCCAGCAACTTGGCCGGGGGAGTAGGTGAGCAGTTCTTC	CASNLAGGVGEQFF
TRBJ2-2	TRBV6-5	.	TRBD2	TGTGCCAGCAGCCTAGCGGACCATCGGGGGGAGCTGTTTTTT	CASSLADHRGELFF
TRBJ1-2	TRBV19	.	.	TGTGCCAGTAGTCGTGCAGGGACTAACTATGGCTACACCTTC	CASSRAGTNYGYTF
TRBJ1-4	TRBV4-1	.	.	TGCGCCAGCAGCCAAAACCCGGTACGGGGAAATGAAAAACTGTTTTTT	CASSQNPVRGNEKLFF
TRBJ1-3	TRBV29-1	.	TRBD1	TGCAGCGTAGAGACAGGGATTGGAAACACCATATATTTT	CSVETGIGNTIYF
TRBJ1-1	TRBV29-1	.	TRBD1	TGCAGCGCAACGGGACAGACTCAGAACACTGAAGCTTTCTTT	CSATGQTQNTEAFF
TRBJ1-2	TRBV6-2/TRBV6-3	once	.	TGTGCCAGCAGTTACCTCACCCGGCGGGGAGGTCTAGGTGGCTACACCTTC	CASSYLTRRGGLGGYTF
TRBJ2-7	TRBV27	.	.	TGTGCCAGCGCCATATCCGGGACGAGCTACGAGCAGTACTTC	CASAISGTSYEQYF
TRBJ1-5	TRBV30	.	TRBD1	TGTGCCTGGAGGGGACAGTACAATCAGCCCCAGCATTTT	CAWRGQYNQPQHF
TRBJ2-1	TRBV18	.	.	TGTGCCAGCTCACCGGGGGTAGCGACCTACAATGAGCAGTTCTTC	CASSPGVATYNEQFF
TRBJ2-7	TRBV20-1	.	.	TGCAGTGCGGGCGAGCAGTACTTC	CSAGEQYF
TRBJ2-7	TRBV4-1	.	TRBD2	TGCGCCAGCAGCCCAGTCGGACTAGCGGGAAACGAGCAGTACTTC	CASSPVGLAGNEQYF
TRBJ1-1	TRBV20-1	.	.	TGCAGTGCTAAATCTGACACTGAAGCTTTCTTT	CSAKSDTEAFF
TRBJ2-2	TRBV7-3	.	.	TGTGCCAGCAGCGGGGCCAATGGTAACGGGGAGCTGTTTTTT	CASSGANGNGELFF
TRBJ2-7	TRBV3-1/TRBV3-2	.	TRBD2	TGTGCCAGCAGCTACTCTAGCGGGAGGGCCTCGCTCGAGCAGTACTTC	CASSYSSGRASLEQYF